This TCR beta chain was recovered during a study of T cell repertoires in cytomegalovirus infection. For this clonotype: The antigen is undetermined.

CDR3 size: 17 residues. The germline gives CDR1 MNHEY, CDR2 SVGAGI. The trim removed 0 bases at V and 3 bases at J, leaving 9 bases unmatched. MiXCR was run by TCRdb on the reads, yielding one entry per CDR3 protein. The data show about 570,000 distinct CDR3 sequences, about 40% seen once. V gene TRBV6-5 combines with J gene TRBJ2-7; 9 bases align to TRBD2. The starting material was cultured PBMCs, obtained from culture after CMV antigen stimulation. This TCR came from a human donor in good health (CMV status not recorded). Some clones in this sample may be carry-over from other donors' samples. CDR3 sequence: CASSYSGLAGSLYEQYF. The CDR3 DNA is TGTGCCAGCAGTTACTCAGGGCTAGCGGGAAGCCTCTACGAGCAGTACTTC.